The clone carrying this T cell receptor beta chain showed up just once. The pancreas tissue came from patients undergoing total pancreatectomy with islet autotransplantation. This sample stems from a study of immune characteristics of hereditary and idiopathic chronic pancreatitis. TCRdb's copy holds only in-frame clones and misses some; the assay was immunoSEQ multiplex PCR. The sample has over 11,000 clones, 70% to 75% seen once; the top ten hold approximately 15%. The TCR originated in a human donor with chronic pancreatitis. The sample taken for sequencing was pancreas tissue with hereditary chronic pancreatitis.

The CDR3 loop is CTSGGGSYNEQFF. The CDR3 region has the DNA TGCACCTCAGGGGGAGGGTCCTACAATGAGCAGTTCTTC. The J gene is TRBJ2-1, the V gene TRBV29-1, with D perhaps being TRBD1 or TRBD2 (7 bases each). Germline CDR1 and CDR2: SQVTM and ANQGSEA. The length of the CDR3 is 13 residues.